These 20 T cell receptor beta chains originate from one sample sequenced in a study of OX40 agonist ivuxolimab in advanced cancers. Produced via immunoSEQ multiplex PCR; TCRdb's table is partial and in-frame only. The sample has about 26,000 clones, roughly 70% seen once. The source material was CD4+ or CD8+ T cells sorted from blood, sampled in a trial of the OX40 agonist ivuxolimab. The receptors were sampled from an adult with an advanced solid tumor such as melanoma, head and neck, liver or kidney cancer.

The chain uses TRBV10-3 and TRBJ2-3, with D uncertain. The CDR3 is 14 residues long. Germline CDR1 ENHRY, CDR2 SYGVKD. Trimming removed 0 bases at V and 7 bases at J, with 11 bases between. CDR3: CAISESVNSHTQYF. Written as DNA, the CDR3 is TGTGCCATCAGTGAGTCAGTAAATAGCCATACGCAGTATTTT.

CDR3 in amino acids: CASSPGGGYEQFF. For the CDR3, the DNA is TGTGCCAGCAGCCCGGGAGGGGGTTATGAGCAGTTCTTC. The chain has TRBV5-4 and TRBJ2-1, with 8 bases identical to TRBD2. With V trimmed by 4 bases and J by 8 bases, 5 bases remained unmatched. The CDR3 runs to 13 residues. CDR1 SGHNT and CDR2 YYREEE come from the germline V gene (reference sequence).

In its sample, this clone was seen a few times. This sequence joins TRBV4-2 and TRBJ2-5, with TRBD2 as a possible D gene (5 bases). Germline V gene sequence: CDR1 LGHNA, CDR2 YNFKEQ. The germline V and J ends were trimmed by 4 bases and 5 bases, with 17 bases remaining between them. This CDR3 contains 15 residues. The CDR3 is CASSLLAGRSETQYF. CDR3 bases: TGTGCCAGCAGCCTCCTAGCAGGCAGGAGCGAGACCCAGTACTTC.

A word on this clone: The germline gene is not matched at one end of the junction; a read error may be the cause. V gene TRBV9 combines with J gene TRBJ1-4, with D unclear. This CDR3 is 13 amino acids long. Germline V gives CDR1 SGDLS, CDR2 YYNGEE. CDR3 protein: CASSAPTNEKLFF. The CDR3 bases are TGTGCCAGCAGCGCGCCAACGAATGAAAAACTGTTTTTT. Drawing the rest from reference TRBV9 and TRBJ1-4, the complete variable domain is DSGVTQTPKHLITATGQRVTLRCSPRSGDLSVYWYQQSLDQGLQFLIQYYNGEERAKGNILERFSAQQFPDLHSELNLSSLELGDSALYFCASSAPTNEKLFFGSGTQLSVL.

This chain uses TRBV5-1 with TRBJ2-3; 8 bases map to TRBD2. V shed 3 bases, J shed 2 bases, and the junction held 8 bases outside the gene matches. Germline V gene data show CDR1 as SGHRS and CDR2 as YFSETQ. The CDR3 loop spans 16 amino acids. The CDR3, as DNA: TGCGCCAGCAGCTCGCGGGGGGCAGGGACCACAGATACGCAGTATTTT. It yields the protein CASSSRGAGTTDTQYF. Looking up the rest from reference TRBV5-1 and TRBJ2-3 gives the full variable domain: KAGVTQTPRYLIKTRGQQVTLSCSPISGHRSVSWYQQTPGQGLQFLFEYFSETQRNKGNFPGRFSGRQFSNSRSEMNVSTLELGDSALYLCASSSRGAGTTDTQYFGPGTRLTVL.

The chain joins TRBV6-6 to TRBJ1-5, with TRBD1 as a possible D gene (6 bases). Trimming cost V 9 bases and J 6 bases, with 12 bases left between them. Germline CDR1 is MNHNY and CDR2 is SVGAGI (reference sequence). The CDR3 totals 12 residues. This CDR3 is CASRTGAQPQHF. Here the CDR3 DNA reads TGTGCCAGTAGAACGGGGGCTCAGCCCCAGCATTTT.

This rearrangement joins TRBV20-1 to TRBJ1-1, with a weak D call TRBD1 (5 bases). The V end was cut by 1 base, the J end by 12 bases, with 12 bases between. This CDR3 contains 11 residues. Germline CDR1 reads DFQATT; CDR2 reads SNEGSKA (reference sequence). The CDR3 nucleotides read TGCAGTGCTAGAGGGGGGGGTGAGACTTTCTTT. Its translation is CSARGGGETFF.

The V gene is TRBV6-1, the J gene TRBJ1-6; maybe TRBD1 (5 bases). Germline CDR1 and CDR2: MNHNS and SASEGT. Trimming took 5 bases from V and 10 from J, leaving 15 bases between them. This CDR3 has 14 amino acids. The CDR3 spells CASSRDRSLSPLHF. CDR3 DNA sequence: TGTGCCAGCAGTCGGGACCGCTCTTTGTCACCCCTCCACTTT.

This clone was seen once. The CDR3 reads CASSAATGGHTEAFF. The CDR3 DNA reads as TGTGCCAGCAGCGCCGCAACAGGGGGGCACACTGAAGCTTTCTTT. The chain is built from TRBV11-3 and TRBJ1-1, with 8 bases that match TRBD1. This CDR3 has 15 residues. Germline V gives CDR1 SGHNT, CDR2 YENEEA. V lost 5 bases, J lost 3 bases, and 8 bases stayed unmatched.

The chain carries TRBV4-2 and TRBJ2-2, with D tentatively TRBD2 (7 bases). Trimming cost V 1 base and J 7 bases, with 16 bases left between them. This CDR3 region has 16 residues. CDR1 and CDR2 from the germline V gene are LGHNA and YNFKEQ. CDR3 bases: TGTGCCAGCAGCCAAGCCGTCGGGGGGCGGGGCGGGGAGCTGTTTTTT. Translation: CASSQAVGGRGGELFF.

This chain joins TRBV4-2 and TRBJ1-2; D is undetermined. Germline CDR1 and CDR2: LGHNA and YNFKEQ. CDR3 length: 13 residues. The germline V and J ends were trimmed by 1 base and 6 bases, with 9 bases remaining between them. The CDR3, as DNA: TGTGCCAGCAGCCAAGCTAACGGGAATGGCTACACCTTC. Amino acids: CASSQANGNGYTF.

This chain joins TRBV7-9 and TRBJ2-7, with D perhaps matching TRBD2 (7 bases). The ends were cut back, 10 bases at V and 1 base at J, with 20 bases in the middle. CDR1 SEHNR and CDR2 FQNEAQ come from the germline V gene (reference sequence). The CDR3 covers 15 residues. DNA of the CDR3: TGTGCCACCGAGGGGGGGGGCTCCCTTTCCTACGAGCAGTACTTC. It encodes CATEGGGSLSYEQYF.

On this clone itself: This sequence may be a read error, since a much larger clone differs from it by one base. V usage is TRBV25-1 and J usage is TRBJ1-1; the D gene is possibly TRBD1 (6 bases). CDR3 size: 15 residues. Germline CDR1 is MGHDK and CDR2 is SYGVNS. The CDR3 bases are TGTGCCAGCAGTCCTTACAGGGAGCAGAACGCTGAAGCTTTCTTT. This translates into CASSPYREQNAEAFF.

CDR3 amino acids: CASRSPGQTNYGYTF. In nucleotides, the CDR3 is TGTGCCAGCAGGTCCCCGGGACAGACTAACTATGGCTACACCTTC. The gene calls are TRBV6-5 and TRBJ1-2; 7 nucleotides match TRBD1. Losses at the gene ends were 6 bases for V and 0 bases for J; bases not matched to a gene: 7. CDR1 is MNHEY, CDR2 SVGAGI, per germline. The CDR3 length is 15 residues.

The J gene is TRBJ2-3, the V gene TRBV5-6; 7 bases line up with TRBD1. V gave up 2 bases and J gave up 4 bases; unmatched junction bases: 1. From germline, CDR1 is SGHDT and CDR2 YYEEEE. This CDR3 is 13 amino acids long. CDR3 loop: CASSLTGADTQYF. The CDR3 region has the DNA TGTGCCAGCAGCTTAACAGGGGCAGATACGCAGTATTTT.

The genes are TRBV7-2 and TRBJ1-6; TRBD1 matches 7 bases. The trim removed 5 bases at V and 6 bases at J, leaving 13 bases unmatched. Germline V gene lookup returns CDR1 SGHTA and CDR2 FQGNSA. The length of the CDR3 is 17 residues. CDR3 amino acids: CASSLKRGQAINSPLHF. CDR3 bases: TGTGCCAGCAGCCTCAAACGCGGACAGGCGATTAATTCACCCCTCCACTTT. The full variable domain, rest sourced from reference TRBV7-2 and TRBJ1-6, is GAGVSQSPSNKVTEKGKDVELRCDPISGHTALYWYRQSLGQGLEFLIYFQGNSAPDKSGLPSDRFSAERTGGSVSTLTIQRTQQEDSAVYLCASSLKRGQAINSPLHFGNGTRLTVT.

This chain's CDR3 is CATSITATGGEKLFF. CDR3 coding DNA: TGTGCCACCAGCATCACCGCTACAGGTGGTGAAAAACTGTTTTTT. V is TRBV15 and J is TRBJ1-4; D may be TRBD1 (5 bases). Germline-derived CDR1 and CDR2 are LNHNV and YYDKDF (reference sequence). With 4 bases removed from V and 7 bases from J, the gap between germline ends came to 16 bases. This CDR3 is 15 amino acids long.

This clone was detected once. The rearrangement joins TRBV7-9 to TRBJ1-1, with 8 bases aligning to TRBD1. Germline loops: CDR1 SEHNR, CDR2 FQNEAQ (reference sequence). After removal of 5 bases from V and 7 bases from J, the junction contained 12 bases not matched to a gene. The CDR3 has 15 amino acids. CDR3 loop: CASSPKDRVLFEAFF. The DNA for the CDR3 is TGTGCCAGCAGCCCCAAGGACAGGGTCCTTTTTGAAGCTTTCTTT.

In this sample, this clone turned up a few times. The chain joins TRBV6-1 to TRBJ1-1, with D perhaps TRBD1 (5 bases). The CDR3 has 13 amino acids. Trimming took off 4 bases at V and 11 bases at J, with 17 bases between the two ends. The germline V gene has CDR1 MNHNS and CDR2 SASEGT. CDR3 protein: CASSAHGTLAAFF. In DNA form, the CDR3 reads TGTGCCAGCAGTGCCCACGGGACCCTGGCGGCTTTCTTT.

V gene TRBV4-2 combines with J gene TRBJ2-3, with 8 bases identical to TRBD2. The CDR3 is 14 residues long. The germline V gene has CDR1 LGHNA and CDR2 YNFKEQ. V lost 4 bases and J lost 9; bases outside the gene matches: 9. This CDR3 reads CASSPRLAPGTQYF. For the CDR3, the DNA is TGTGCCAGCAGCCCCCGACTAGCGCCAGGGACGCAGTATTTT.